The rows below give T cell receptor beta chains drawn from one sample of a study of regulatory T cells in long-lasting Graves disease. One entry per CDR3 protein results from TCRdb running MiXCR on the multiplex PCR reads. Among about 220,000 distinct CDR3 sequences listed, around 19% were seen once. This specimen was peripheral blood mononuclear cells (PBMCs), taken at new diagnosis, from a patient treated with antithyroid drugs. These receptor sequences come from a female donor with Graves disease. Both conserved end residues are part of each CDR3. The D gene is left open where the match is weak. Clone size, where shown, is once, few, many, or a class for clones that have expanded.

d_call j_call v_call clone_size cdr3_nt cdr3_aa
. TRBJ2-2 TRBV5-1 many TGCGCCAGCAGCTTGGCCATCTCCGGGGAGCTGTTTTTT CASSLAISGELFF
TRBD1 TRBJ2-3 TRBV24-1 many TGTGCCACCAGTGACACAGGGGTCCTCACAGATACGCAGTATTTT CATSDTGVLTDTQYF
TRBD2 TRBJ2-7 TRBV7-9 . TGTGCCACCCAGTCCAGCGGGAGGCTGAGCTCCTACGAGCAGTACTTC CATQSSGRLSSYEQYF
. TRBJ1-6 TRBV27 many TGTGCCAGCGCTCTAACAGGGTTCCAGAATTCACCCCTCCACTTT CASALTGFQNSPLHF
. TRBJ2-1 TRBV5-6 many TGTGCCAGCAGCTTAACTTTCAATGAGCAGTTCTTC CASSLTFNEQFF
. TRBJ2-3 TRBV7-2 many TGTGCCAGCAGCTTAGCGGGAAACACAGATACGCAGTATTTT CASSLAGNTDTQYF
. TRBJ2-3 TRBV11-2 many TGTGCCAGCAGCTTTTCGTTGGATACGCAGTATTTT CASSFSLDTQYF
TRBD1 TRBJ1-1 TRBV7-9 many TGTGCCAGCAGCGAACAGGGGGAAGCTTTCTTT CASSEQGEAFF
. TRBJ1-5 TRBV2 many TGTGCCAGCAGTATTTCACTCGGCGATCAGCCCCAGCATTTT CASSISLGDQPQHF
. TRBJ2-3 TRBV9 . TGTGCCAGCAGCGGGGGCCCATTCACAGATACGCAGTATTTT CASSGGPFTDTQYF
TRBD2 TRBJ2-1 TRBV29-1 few TGCAGCATCACTAGCGGGAGCGGTGAGCAGTTCTTC CSITSGSGEQFF
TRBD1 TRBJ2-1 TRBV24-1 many TGTGCCACCAGTGATTTCGCGGACAGGGGTAGGAATGAGCAGTTCTTC CATSDFADRGRNEQFF
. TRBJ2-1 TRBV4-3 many TGCGCCAGCAGCCAAGGGAACGACTACAATGAGCAGTTCTTC CASSQGNDYNEQFF
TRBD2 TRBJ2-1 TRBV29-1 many TGCAGCGTTTGCCTTCCGGGACTAGCGGATTACGAGCAGTTCTTC CSVCLPGLADYEQFF
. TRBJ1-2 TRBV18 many TGTGCCAGCTCACCCGACCTCGATAACTATGGCTACACCTTC CASSPDLDNYGYTF
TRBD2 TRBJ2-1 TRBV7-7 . TGTGCTAGCAGCTTGGGTAGCGGGAATGAGCAGTTCTTC CASSLGSGNEQFF
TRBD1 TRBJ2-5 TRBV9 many TGTGCCAGCAGCTTGGGACAGGGGCTGGAGACCCAGTACTTC CASSLGQGLETQYF
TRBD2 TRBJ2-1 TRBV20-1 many TGCAGTGCCAAAGGTGGGGGAGGGCCTCTAGAGCAGTTCTTC CSAKGGGGPLEQFF
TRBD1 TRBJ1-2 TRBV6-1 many TGTGCCAGCAGTCCCGGGACAGCGAAGAACTATGGCTACACCTTC CASSPGTAKNYGYTF
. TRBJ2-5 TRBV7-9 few TGTGCCAGCAGCCCCTTCCAAGAGACCCAGTACTTC CASSPFQETQYF
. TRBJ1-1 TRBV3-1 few TGTGCCAGCAGCCAAGATAGGGGAACAGGATTGAGCACTGACGCTTTCTTT CASSQDRGTGLSTDAFF
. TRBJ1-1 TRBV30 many TGTGCCTGGAGTGATTTGGGTTTCACTGAAGCTTTCTTT CAWSDLGFTEAFF
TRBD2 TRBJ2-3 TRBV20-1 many TGCAGTGCTCCAGATTTGGCGGGAGATCAAGATACGCAGTATTTT CSAPDLAGDQDTQYF
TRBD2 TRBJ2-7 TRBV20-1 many TGCAGTGCTAGAGCCGCCGGGCGGGAGGGCCCCTACGAGCAGTACTTC CSARAAGREGPYEQYF
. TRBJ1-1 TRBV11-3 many TGTGCCAGCAGCGCGGACGGCATCAACACTGAAGCTTTCTTT CASSADGINTEAFF
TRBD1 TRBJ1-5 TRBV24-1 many TGTGCCACCAGGACAGGGAGTAGAGCTAGCAATCAGCCCCAGCATTTT CATRTGSRASNQPQHF
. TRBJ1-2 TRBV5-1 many TGCGCCAGCAGCCTAGGGTCCGGAGGGGCTAACTATGGCTACACCTTC CASSLGSGGANYGYTF